One T cell receptor beta chain is described in this entry. The data are from a study of blood T cells in healthy people across ages. Sample-barcoded 5' priming and a J-beta primer mix drove a second PCR of 7 to 11 cycles. No fewer than 3 million CDR3-containing paired-end reads came from each sample. TCRdb reprocessed the 5' RACE reads via MiXCR and lists one record per CDR3 protein. The table has roughly 1.6 million distinct CDR3 sequences, roughly 32% seen once; the top ten hold around 11%. Donors were systemically healthy Caucasian individuals from Russia aged roughly 6 to 100 years. Each sample gave at least 6 million isolated PBMCs. Each sample yielded at least 5.5 micrograms of PBMC total RNA. Losses at the gene ends were 0 bases for V and 9 bases for J; bases not matched to a gene: 12. The germline V gene has CDR1 SEHNR and CDR2 FQNEAQ (reference sequence). This CDR3 is 17 amino acids long.

The J gene is TRBJ2-1, the V gene TRBV7-9; TRBD2 matches at 9 bases. The TCR originated in a woman in her twenties or thirties in good health. Sequences were obtained from blood. This CDR3 is CASSLAGAGGVQGEQFF. CDR3 bases: TGTGCCAGCAGCTTAGCGGGAGCGGGGGGCGTACAAGGTGAGCAGTTCTTC.